The 12 T cell receptor beta chains below were found in one sample sequenced in a study of Ad26.COV2.S vaccination and SARS-CoV-2 variants. The repertoire was sequenced with immunoSEQ multiplex PCR; TCRdb's copy has only in-frame clones and lacks some. The sample contains a few hundred thousand clones, about 83% of which appear only once. Regarding treatment: around 19 received Ad26.COV2.S at low or high dose, single or two shots; several received placebo; per-sample allocation not given. The samples date from day 63 after the first vaccine or placebo injection. This specimen was peripheral blood, taken in a trial of Ad26.COV2.S vaccine versus placebo. These receptors were obtained from a person between 18 and 60 years old who received the Ad26.COV2.S COVID-19 vaccine or a placebo.

The chain links TRBV6-5 to TRBJ2-7, with 10 bases identical to TRBD1. Germline V gives CDR1 MNHEY, CDR2 SVGAGI. Trimming took 8 bases from V and 1 from J; bases not matched to a gene: 5. This CDR3 comprises 14 residues. The CDR3 region is CASGWTGGSYEQYF. CDR3 bases: TGTGCCAGCGGGTGGACAGGGGGTTCCTACGAGCAGTACTTC.

The chain employs TRBV7-9 and TRBJ1-4; D is ambiguous. V dropped 5 bases and J dropped 4 bases, with 8 bases sitting between them. Germline V CDR1 and CDR2: SEHNR, FQNEAQ (reference sequence). This CDR3 has 13 residues. CDR3 sequence: CASSVSGNEKLFF. Here the CDR3 DNA reads TGTGCCAGCAGCGTGTCGGGTAATGAAAAACTGTTTTTT. The entire variable domain, with the rest obtained from reference TRBV7-9 and TRBJ1-4, is as follows: DTGVSQNPRHKITKRGQNVTFRCDPISEHNRLYWYRQTLGQGPEFLTYFQNEAQLEKSRLLSDRFSAERPKGSFSTLEIQRTEQGDSAMYLCASSVSGNEKLFFGSGTQLSVL.

The J gene is TRBJ1-5, the V gene TRBV9; maybe TRBD1 (5 bases). V lost 0 bases, J lost 2 bases, and 15 bases lay in between. The CDR3 extends over 17 amino acids. CDR1 and CDR2 (germline): SGDLS, YYNGEE. In nucleotides, the CDR3 is TGTGCCAGCAGCGTAGACTCAGGGTTGGGAGGCAATCAGCCCCAGCATTTT. Residues: CASSVDSGLGGNQPQHF.

The chain recombines TRBV30 with TRBJ2-3; TRBD1 is a possible D gene (6 bases). The germline CDR1 and CDR2 sequences are GTSNPN and SVGIG (reference sequence). There are 16 residues in the CDR3. V was pared by 3 bases and J by 2 bases, with 18 bases between. The CDR3 protein is CAWRIEGHSNTDTQYF. CDR3 DNA: TGTGCCTGGAGAATTGAGGGACATTCGAACACAGATACGCAGTATTTT. The full variable domain, completed using reference TRBV30 and TRBJ2-3, is SQTIHQWPATLVQPVGSPLSLECTVEGTSNPNLYWYRQAAGRGLQLLFYSVGIGQISSEVPQNLSASRPQDRQFILSSKKLLLSDSGFYLCAWRIEGHSNTDTQYFGPGTRLTVL.

The genes are TRBV24-1 and TRBJ2-2, with 12 nucleotides matching TRBD1. The CDR3 spans 17 residues. J gave up 9 bases and V 3 bases, and 10 bases lay outside the gene matches. CDR1 and CDR2 from the germline V gene are KGHDR and SFDVKD. The CDR3 sequence is CATSDTSGQGARRELFF. For the CDR3, the DNA is TGTGCCACCAGTGATACTTCGGGACAGGGGGCACGAAGGGAGCTGTTTTTT.

The rearrangement uses TRBV4-3 and TRBJ1-3; 7 nucleotides agree with TRBD1. Looked up from germline, CDR1 is LGHNA and CDR2 is YSLEER. This CDR3 is 19 amino acids long. After removal of 0 bases from V and 0 bases from J, the junction contained 11 bases not matched to a gene. The DNA for the CDR3 is TGCGCCAGCAGCCAAGATCTAAGCCGCCGACAGGGCTCTGGAAACACCATATATTTT. Amino acids: CASSQDLSRRQGSGNTIYF.

The chain couples TRBV12-3 or TRBV12-4 to TRBJ2-7; D perhaps matches TRBD1 (5 bases). The V and J ends lost 10 bases and 3 bases respectively, with 16 bases between them. This CDR3 region has 13 residues. The CDR3 sequence: CAIKVLRGYEQYF. The CDR3, as DNA: TGTGCCATCAAGGTATTAAGGGGCTACGAGCAGTACTTC.

The chain's CDR3 is CASTLLMGLGVYEQYF. The CDR3 DNA reads as TGTGCCAGCACCCTCCTAATGGGACTAGGGGTCTACGAGCAGTACTTC. The chain has TRBV5-6 and TRBJ2-7; 8 bases map to TRBD2. Germline V CDR1 and CDR2: SGHDT, YYEEEE. The V gene end was trimmed by 6 bases and the J gene end by 3 bases; junction bases not matched to a gene: 14. This CDR3 is built from 16 residues.

The chain has TRBV7-2 and TRBJ1-3; D unclear. V dropped 1 base and J dropped 4 bases, with 5 bases sitting between them. CDR1 is SGHTA, CDR2 FQGNSA, per germline. The CDR3 totals 13 residues. CDR3 loop: CASSLVSGNTIYF. DNA for the CDR3: TGTGCCAGCAGCTTAGTTTCCGGAAACACCATATATTTT.

This chain joins TRBV2 and TRBJ2-5; possible D gene TRBD1, 6 bases. Germline CDR1 is SNHLY and CDR2 is FYNNEI. Trimming left V 6 bases short and J 5 bases short, with 13 bases between. This CDR3 spans 13 amino acids. The CDR3 DNA follows: TGTGCCAGCAGGGTACAGGGCGGGGAGACCCAGTACTTC. It is translated as CASRVQGGETQYF.

V gene TRBV7-3 combines with J gene TRBJ1-2, with D maybe TRBD1 (6 bases). This CDR3 region has 19 residues. V lost 2 bases and J lost 4, with 26 bases in between. In germline, CDR1 is SGHTA, CDR2 FQGTGA. In nucleotides, the CDR3 is TGTGCCAGCAGCTTAGGTCCCCCCGGACTGGGGGCTGGAAGCTATGGCTACACCTTC. Protein product: CASSLGPPGLGAGSYGYTF.

This chain links TRBV4-1 with TRBJ2-6, with 11 nucleotides matching TRBD2. J was trimmed by 2 bases and V by 7 bases; bases with no gene match: 10. Germline values: CDR1 MGHRA, CDR2 YSYEKL. This CDR3 has 18 residues. Written as DNA, the CDR3 is TGCGCCAGCACCCAGACTAGCGGGATCCCTCCTGGGGCCAACGTCCTGACTTTC. Protein sequence: CASTQTSGIPPGANVLTF.